This T cell receptor (beta chain) was captured in a study of beta chain features in type 1 diabetes. Turning to this clone: Its target is not known.

This CDR3 region has 12 residues. Deletions cut 6 bases from V and 2 bases from J, with 7 bases between. CDR1 and CDR2 from the germline V gene are ENHRY and SYGVKD. General study points: TCRB CDR3s from Type 1 diabetes patients were moderately but significantly shorter in all four CD4+ subsets. Sequencing of cDNA might inflate the share of cells that strongly express TCR.

The entirety of the isolated RNA underwent reverse transcription, so expressed TCRB transcripts were sequenced. Assay used: immunoSEQ multiplex PCR; TCRdb lists only in-frame clones, some missing. The table includes some 700,000 clones, under 15% detected once. This clonotype was sampled from a man aged 18-30 years with type 1 diabetes. Input material: naive CD4+ T cells from blood. The chain employs TRBV10-3 and TRBJ1-1; D not certain. CDR3 sequence reads: CAISLENTEAFF. In DNA form, the CDR3 reads TGTGCCATCAGCCTAGAAAACACTGAAGCTTTCTTT.